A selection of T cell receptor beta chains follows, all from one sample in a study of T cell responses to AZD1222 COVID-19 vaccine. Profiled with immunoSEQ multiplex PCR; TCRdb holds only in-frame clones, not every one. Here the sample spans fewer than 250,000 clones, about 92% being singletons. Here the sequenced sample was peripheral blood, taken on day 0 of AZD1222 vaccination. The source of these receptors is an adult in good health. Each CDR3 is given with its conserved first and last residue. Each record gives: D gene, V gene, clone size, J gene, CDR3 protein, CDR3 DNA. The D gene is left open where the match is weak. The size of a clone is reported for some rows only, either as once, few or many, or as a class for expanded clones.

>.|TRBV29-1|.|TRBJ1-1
CSAVSGYTEAFF
TGCAGCGCCGTATCGGGGTACACTGAAGCTTTCTTT
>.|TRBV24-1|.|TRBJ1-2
CATSDSHGNGYTF
TGTGCCACCAGTGACTCACACGGAAATGGCTACACCTTC
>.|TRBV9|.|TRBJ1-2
CASSLGGGWAYGYTF
TGTGCCAGCAGCTTAGGAGGGGGATGGGCCTATGGCTACACCTTC
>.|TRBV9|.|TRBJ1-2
CASSVAGDGYTF
TGTGCCAGCAGCGTGGCAGGGGATGGCTACACCTTC
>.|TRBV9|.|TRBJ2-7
CASSVGSGLSSYEQYF
TGTGCCAGCAGCGTAGGGTCAGGGCTCTCCTCCTACGAGCAGTACTTC
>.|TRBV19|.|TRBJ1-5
CASSYRASANQPQHF
TGTGCCAGTAGTTACAGGGCCTCGGCCAATCAGCCCCAGCATTTT
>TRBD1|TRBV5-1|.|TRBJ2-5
CASSKGAGEETQYF
TGCGCCAGCAGCAAGGGGGCAGGGGAAGAGACCCAGTACTTC
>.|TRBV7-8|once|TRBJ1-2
CASSLAGGNGYTF
TGTGCCAGCAGCTTAGCAGGGGGGAATGGCTACACCTTC
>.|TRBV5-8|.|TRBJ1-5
CASSVGTTNSNQPQHF
TGTGCCAGCAGTGTCGGGACAACTAATAGCAATCAGCCCCAGCATTTT
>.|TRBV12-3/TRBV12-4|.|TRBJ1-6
CASSLRRALHF
TGTGCCAGCAGTTTGAGAAGGGCCCTCCACTTT
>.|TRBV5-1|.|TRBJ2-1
CASSTRGTYYNEQFF
TGCGCCAGCAGCACTAGGGGGACCTATTACAATGAGCAGTTCTTC
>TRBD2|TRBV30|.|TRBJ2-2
CAWTAGGRIGELFF
TGTGCCTGGACTGCGGGGGGGCGGATCGGGGAGCTGTTTTTT
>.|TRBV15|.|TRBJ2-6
CATSRDKASSGANVLTF
TGTGCCACCAGCAGAGATAAGGCAAGCTCTGGGGCCAACGTCCTGACTTTC
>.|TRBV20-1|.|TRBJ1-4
CSASSGGAGTNEKLFF
TGCAGTGCTAGTTCCGGGGGCGCCGGAACTAATGAAAAACTGTTTTTT
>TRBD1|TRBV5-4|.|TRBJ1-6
CASSRQGGAVNSPLHF
TGTGCCAGCAGCCGACAGGGAGGCGCCGTTAATTCACCCCTCCACTTT
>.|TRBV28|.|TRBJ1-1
CASSPPGTDLEAFF
TGTGCCAGCAGTCCACCAGGGACGGACCTCGAAGCTTTCTTT
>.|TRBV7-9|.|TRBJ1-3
CASSRDSGNTIYF
TGTGCCAGCAGCCGTGACAGTGGAAACACCATATATTTT
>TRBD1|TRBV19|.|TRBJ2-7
CASSNPAAWDSGGEQYF
TGTGCCAGTAGCAATCCCGCGGCTTGGGACAGCGGCGGCGAGCAGTACTTC
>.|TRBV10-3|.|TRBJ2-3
CAISETAGTQYF
TGTGCCATCAGTGAGACCGCCGGTACGCAGTATTTT
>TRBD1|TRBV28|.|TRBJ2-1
CASSSQGTGADEQFF
TGTGCCAGCAGTTCCCAGGGGACAGGGGCCGATGAGCAGTTCTTC
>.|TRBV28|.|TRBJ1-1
CASSRQDTEAFF
TGTGCCAGCAGTCGACAGGACACTGAAGCTTTCTTT
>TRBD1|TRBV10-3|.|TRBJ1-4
CAISDSGQGREKLFF
TGTGCCATCAGCGACTCGGGACAGGGTAGGGAAAAACTGTTTTTT
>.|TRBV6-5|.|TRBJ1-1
CATGGPGSNTEAFF
TGTGCCACGGGAGGACCCGGGTCTAACACTGAAGCTTTCTTT
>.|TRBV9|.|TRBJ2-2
CASSRWTVPGEELFF
TGTGCCAGCAGCCGCTGGACAGTCCCCGGGGAGGAGCTGTTTTTT
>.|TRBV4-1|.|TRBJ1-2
CASSQDSVTGTNYGYTF
TGCGCCAGCAGCCAAGATTCGGTGACGGGGACTAACTATGGCTACACCTTC
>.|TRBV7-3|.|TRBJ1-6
CASSRRGHYNSPLHF
TGTGCCAGCAGTCGCCGGGGCCACTATAATTCACCCCTCCACTTT
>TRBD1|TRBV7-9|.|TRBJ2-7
CASSLGRTGGDEQYF
TGTGCCAGCAGCTTAGGAAGGACAGGGGGCGACGAGCAGTACTTC
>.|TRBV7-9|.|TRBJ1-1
CASSLGNPRGTEAFF
TGTGCCAGCAGCTTAGGTAACCCCAGGGGCACTGAAGCTTTCTTT
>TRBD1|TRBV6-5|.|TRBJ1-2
CASSRQGMQGYTF
TGTGCCAGCAGTCGACAGGGGATGCAGGGCTACACCTTC
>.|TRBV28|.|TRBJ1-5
CASSLSGGARQPQHF
TGTGCCAGCAGTTTAAGTGGGGGGGCCAGGCAGCCCCAGCATTTT
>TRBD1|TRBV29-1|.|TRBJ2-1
CSSTGDPANEQFF
TGCAGCTCCACAGGGGACCCAGCCAATGAGCAGTTCTTC
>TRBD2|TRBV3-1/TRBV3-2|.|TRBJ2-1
CASSPGLAAINEQFF
TGTGCCAGCAGCCCCGGACTAGCGGCTATCAATGAGCAGTTCTTC
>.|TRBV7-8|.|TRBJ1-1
CASSQRQAEAFF
TGTGCCAGCAGCCAGAGACAGGCTGAAGCTTTCTTT
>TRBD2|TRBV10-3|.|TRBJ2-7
CAISESIGGGSYEQYF
TGTGCCATCAGTGAGTCGATAGGCGGGGGCTCCTACGAGCAGTACTTC
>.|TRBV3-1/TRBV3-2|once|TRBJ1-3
CASSQGGTGNTIYF
TGTGCCAGCAGCCAAGGGGGGACGGGAAACACCATATATTTT
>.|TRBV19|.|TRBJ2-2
CASSRGVLTSGGELFF
TGTGCCAGTAGTAGGGGCGTCTTAACATCGGGCGGGGAGCTGTTTTTT